This T cell receptor beta chain came from a study of T cells after yellow fever vaccination. To note about this clonotype: Its cognate antigen is unknown.

Whole-study findings and limits: Most clones from primary vaccination resurfaced after the booster (about 95% CD4, over 85% CD8).

TCRdb re-derived calls from the 5' RACE reads in MiXCR, one entry per CDR3 protein. The sample yields about 120,000 distinct CDR3 sequences, roughly 10% seen once. The germline V gene has CDR1 MNHEY and CDR2 SMNVEV (reference sequence). Trimming shortened V by 3 bases and J by 0 bases, and 17 bases separated the two germline ends. The CDR3 runs 17 residues. Sequenced here: CD8+ T cells sorted from PBMCs, sampled on the day of the yellow fever booster vaccination. The genes are TRBV27 and TRBJ1-2, with D uncertain. The clonotype was recovered from a man younger than 30 who received the YFV17D yellow fever vaccine. As DNA, the CDR3 is TGTGCCAGCAGTTTCTCCCAATTACATGATCCTAACTATGGCTACACCTTC. This translates into CASSFSQLHDPNYGYTF.